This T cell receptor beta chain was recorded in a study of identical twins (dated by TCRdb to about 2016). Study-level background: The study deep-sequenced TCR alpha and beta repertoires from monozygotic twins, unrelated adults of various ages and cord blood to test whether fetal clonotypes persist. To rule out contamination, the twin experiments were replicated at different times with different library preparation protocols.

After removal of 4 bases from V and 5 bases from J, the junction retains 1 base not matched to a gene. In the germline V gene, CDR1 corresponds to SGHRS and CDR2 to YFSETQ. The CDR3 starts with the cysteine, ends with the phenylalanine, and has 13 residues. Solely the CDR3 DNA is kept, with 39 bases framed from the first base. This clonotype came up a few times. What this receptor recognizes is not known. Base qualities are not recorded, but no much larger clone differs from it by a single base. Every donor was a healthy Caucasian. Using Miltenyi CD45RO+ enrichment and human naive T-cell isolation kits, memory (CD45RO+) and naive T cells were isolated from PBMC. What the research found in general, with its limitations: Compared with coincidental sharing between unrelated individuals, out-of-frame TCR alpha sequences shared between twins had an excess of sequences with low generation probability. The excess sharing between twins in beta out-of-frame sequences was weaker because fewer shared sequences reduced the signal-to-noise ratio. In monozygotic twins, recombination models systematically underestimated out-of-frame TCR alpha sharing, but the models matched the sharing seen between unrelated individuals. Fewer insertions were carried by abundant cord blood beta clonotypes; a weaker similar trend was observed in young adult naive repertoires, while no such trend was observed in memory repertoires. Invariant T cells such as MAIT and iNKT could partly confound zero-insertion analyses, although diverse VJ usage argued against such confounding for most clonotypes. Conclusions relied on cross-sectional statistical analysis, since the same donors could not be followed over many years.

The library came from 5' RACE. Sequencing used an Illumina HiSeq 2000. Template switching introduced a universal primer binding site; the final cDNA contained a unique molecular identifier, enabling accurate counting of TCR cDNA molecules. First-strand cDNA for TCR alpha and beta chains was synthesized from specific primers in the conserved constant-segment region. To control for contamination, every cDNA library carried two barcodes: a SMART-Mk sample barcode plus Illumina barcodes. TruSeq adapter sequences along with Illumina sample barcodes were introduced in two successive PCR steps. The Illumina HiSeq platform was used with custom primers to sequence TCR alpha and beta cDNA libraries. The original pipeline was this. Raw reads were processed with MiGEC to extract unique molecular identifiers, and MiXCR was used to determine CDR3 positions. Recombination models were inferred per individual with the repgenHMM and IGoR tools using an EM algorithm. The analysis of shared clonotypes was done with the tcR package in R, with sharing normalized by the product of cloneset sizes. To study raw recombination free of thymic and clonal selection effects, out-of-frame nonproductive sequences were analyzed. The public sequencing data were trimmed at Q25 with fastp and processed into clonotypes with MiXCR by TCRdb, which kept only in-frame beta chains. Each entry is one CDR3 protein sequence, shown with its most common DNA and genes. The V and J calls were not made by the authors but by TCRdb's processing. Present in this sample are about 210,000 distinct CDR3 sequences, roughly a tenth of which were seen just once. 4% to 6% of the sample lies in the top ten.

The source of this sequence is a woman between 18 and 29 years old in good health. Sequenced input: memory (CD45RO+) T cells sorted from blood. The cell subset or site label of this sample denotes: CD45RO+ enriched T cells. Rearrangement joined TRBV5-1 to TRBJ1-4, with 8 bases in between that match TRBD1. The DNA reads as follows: TGCGCCAGCAGCACAGGGGGGAATGAAAAACTGTTTTTT. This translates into CASSTGGNEKLFF.